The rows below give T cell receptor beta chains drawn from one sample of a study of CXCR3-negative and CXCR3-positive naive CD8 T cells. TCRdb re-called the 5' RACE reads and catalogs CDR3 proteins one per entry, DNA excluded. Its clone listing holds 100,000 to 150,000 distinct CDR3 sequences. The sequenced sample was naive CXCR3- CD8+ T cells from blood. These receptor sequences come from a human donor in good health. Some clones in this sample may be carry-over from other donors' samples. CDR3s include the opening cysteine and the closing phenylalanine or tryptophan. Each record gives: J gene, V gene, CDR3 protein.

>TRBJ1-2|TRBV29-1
CSAWELYGYTF
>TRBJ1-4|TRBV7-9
CASSRATNEKLFF
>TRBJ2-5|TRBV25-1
CASSEYQSWLQETQYF
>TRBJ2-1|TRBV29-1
CSVVSGGSSYNEQFF
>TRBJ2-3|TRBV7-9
CASSPTTDRDGADTQYF
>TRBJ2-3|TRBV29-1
CSVTGGYTDTQYF
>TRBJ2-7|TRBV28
CASSRTGFYEQYF
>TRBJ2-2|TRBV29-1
CSVPVDENTGELFF
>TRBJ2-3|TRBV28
CASSLWGLGQNTDTQYF
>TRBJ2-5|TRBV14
CASSQDIWGVGETQYF
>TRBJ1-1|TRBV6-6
CASTLTNMNTEAFF
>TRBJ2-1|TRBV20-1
CSARDLRGLAGGYNEQFF
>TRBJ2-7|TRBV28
CASSFPRYEQYF
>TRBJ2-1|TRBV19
CASHIAGGYLNEQFF
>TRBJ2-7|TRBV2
CASSESSGSSYEQYF
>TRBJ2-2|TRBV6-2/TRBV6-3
CASSFPSNTGELFF
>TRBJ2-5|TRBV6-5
CASSQGLAEQETQYF
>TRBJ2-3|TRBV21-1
CASSKDFALSVTDTQYF
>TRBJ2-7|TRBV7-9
CASSYSQGHEQYF
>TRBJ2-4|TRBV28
CASSLLSLAKNIQYF
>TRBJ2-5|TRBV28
CASRSLFGAQETQYF
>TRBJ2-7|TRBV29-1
CSVDGGTAYEQYF
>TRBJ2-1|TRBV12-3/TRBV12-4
CASSFGGLDEQFF
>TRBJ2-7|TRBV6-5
CASSYSNREPTLTYEQYF
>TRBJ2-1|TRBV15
CATSREGARAPNNEQFF
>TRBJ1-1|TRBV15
CATSAGPRNTEAFF
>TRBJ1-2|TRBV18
CASSPPDRHYGYTF
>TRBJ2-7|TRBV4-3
CASSQGTGVGYEQYF
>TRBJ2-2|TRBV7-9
CASSWGLAGDPNTGELFF
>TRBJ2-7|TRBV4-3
CASSQDVGGSYEQYF
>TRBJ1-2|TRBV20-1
CSAREGGSYGYTF
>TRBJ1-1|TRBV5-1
CASSLDPGNTEAFF
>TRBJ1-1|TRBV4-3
CASSQDRGNTEAFF
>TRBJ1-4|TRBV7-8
CASSLAGDSTTNEKLFF
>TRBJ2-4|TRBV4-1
CASSQGQNGHIQYF
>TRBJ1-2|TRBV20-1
CSARDRATYGYTF
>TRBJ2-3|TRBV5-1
CASSLAGLAEAQYF
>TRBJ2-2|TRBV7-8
CASSTLVGVLAGELFF
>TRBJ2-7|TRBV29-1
CSVESSRGEQYF
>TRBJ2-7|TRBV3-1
CASSQDQSGGYEQYF
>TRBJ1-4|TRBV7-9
CASSFQGAVGGKLFF
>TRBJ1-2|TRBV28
CASSPIPAVYYGYTF
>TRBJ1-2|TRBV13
CASSQGEANYGYTF
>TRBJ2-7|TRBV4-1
CASSQEVVDEQYF
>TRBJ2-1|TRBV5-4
CASSQGLAGGDEQFF
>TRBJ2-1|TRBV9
CASSVEGGGYNEQFF
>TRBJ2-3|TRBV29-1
CSVEASLGTRGITQYF
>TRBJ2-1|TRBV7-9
CASSLGLAETDEQFF
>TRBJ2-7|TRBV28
CASSQDAGTGYF
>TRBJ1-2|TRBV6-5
CASSWGVGYGYTF
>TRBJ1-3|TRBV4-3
CASSQEVGEGQVRNTIYF
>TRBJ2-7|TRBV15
CATRGDSFYEQYF
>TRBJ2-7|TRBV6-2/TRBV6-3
CASSYSISYEQYF
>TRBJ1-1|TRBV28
CASSANTEAFF